These T cell receptor beta chains were read from a single sample in a study of blood T cell repertoires in COVID-19. TCRdb keeps only in-frame clones here, not all; method: immunoSEQ multiplex PCR. The sample lists tens of thousands of clones, 75% to 90% occurring once. The sequenced sample consisted of peripheral blood. These receptors were taken from a man aged 60 to 69 with active COVID-19. Both conserved end residues are part of each CDR3. D genes are given only for firm matches. Some rows mark clone size as missing; the rest say once, few, many or name a class of expanded clone.

D: -; V: TRBV7-9; size: -; J: TRBJ2-5; CDR3: CASSPYRETQYF; DNA: TGTGCCAGCAGCCCTTATAGAGAGACCCAGTACTTC
D: -; V: TRBV5-1; size: -; J: TRBJ1-6; CDR3: CASSLYGDSPLHF; DNA: TGCGCCAGCAGCTTGTACGGGGATTCACCCCTCCACTTT
D: -; V: TRBV30; size: -; J: TRBJ2-3; CDR3: CAWTKDFTDTQYF; DNA: TGTGCCTGGACTAAGGACTTCACAGATACGCAGTATTTT
D: TRBD2; V: TRBV5-8; size: once; J: TRBJ2-2; CDR3: CASSRLADFTGELFF; DNA: TGTGCCAGCAGCCGACTAGCGGACTTCACCGGGGAGCTGTTTTTT
D: TRBD1; V: TRBV28; size: -; J: TRBJ1-5; CDR3: CASSTRQGNSNQPQHF; DNA: TGTGCCAGCAGTACCCGACAGGGGAATAGCAATCAGCCCCAGCATTTT
D: TRBD2; V: TRBV2; size: -; J: TRBJ2-5; CDR3: CASRGEGTQYF; DNA: TGTGCCAGCAGGGGGGAGGGGACCCAGTACTTC
D: TRBD1; V: TRBV12-3/TRBV12-4; size: -; J: TRBJ1-2; CDR3: CASSPGGGYGYTF; DNA: TGTGCCAGCAGCCCAGGGGGCGGCTATGGCTACACCTTC
D: TRBD2; V: TRBV24-1; size: once; J: TRBJ2-1; CDR3: CATSDGTSGSDPFF; DNA: TGTGCCACCAGTGATGGGACTAGCGGGAGCGATCCGTTCTTC
D: -; V: TRBV5-1; size: -; J: TRBJ2-5; CDR3: CASSDRVLKAETQYF; DNA: TGCGCCAGCAGCGATCGGGTCTTAAAAGCGGAGACCCAGTACTTC
D: -; V: TRBV28; size: -; J: TRBJ2-7; CDR3: CASSLRGTVTYEQYF; DNA: TGTGCCAGCAGTTTGCGCGGGACTGTGACCTACGAGCAGTACTTC
D: -; V: TRBV6-5; size: -; J: TRBJ1-1; CDR3: CASTDSAFSRAFF; DNA: TGTGCCAGCACAGACTCCGCGTTTTCAAGAGCTTTCTTT
D: -; V: TRBV21-1; size: -; J: TRBJ2-3; CDR3: CASSKSHSESTDTQYF; DNA: TGTGCCAGCAGCAAATCCCACTCTGAAAGCACAGATACGCAGTATTTT
D: -; V: TRBV28; size: few; J: TRBJ1-5; CDR3: CASSLGVRGNQPQHF; DNA: TGTGCCAGCAGTTTGGGAGTGAGGGGCAATCAGCCCCAGCATTTT
D: TRBD1; V: TRBV9; size: few; J: TRBJ2-1; CDR3: CASSVGQGFTEQFF; DNA: TGTGCCAGCAGCGTTGGACAGGGATTTACTGAGCAGTTCTTC
D: TRBD2; V: TRBV29-1; size: -; J: TRBJ2-1; CDR3: CSGLGLAGGASYNEQFF; DNA: TGCAGCGGCTTGGGACTAGCGGGAGGAGCTAGCTACAATGAGCAGTTCTTC
D: -; V: TRBV6-1; size: -; J: TRBJ2-4; CDR3: CASSDDSTGYKNIQYF; DNA: TGTGCCAGCAGTGATGATTCAACAGGGTACAAAAACATTCAGTACTTC
D: -; V: TRBV4-1; size: -; J: TRBJ1-1; CDR3: CASSQTEANTEAFF; DNA: TGCGCCAGCAGCCAAACGGAGGCGAACACTGAAGCTTTCTTT
D: -; V: TRBV27; size: -; J: TRBJ2-5; CDR3: CASSLNSGTQYF; DNA: TGTGCCAGCAGTTTAAACTCTGGGACCCAGTACTTC
D: -; V: TRBV2; size: -; J: TRBJ2-1; CDR3: CASHRFSDTVEQFF; DNA: TGTGCCAGCCACAGGTTTAGTGATACAGTTGAGCAGTTCTTC
D: -; V: TRBV28; size: -; J: TRBJ2-1; CDR3: CASSPWARNRDEQFF; DNA: TGTGCCAGCAGTCCCTGGGCCAGAAACAGGGATGAGCAGTTCTTC
D: -; V: TRBV28; size: -; J: TRBJ1-1; CDR3: CASSATGSIYGETTEAFF; DNA: TGTGCCAGCAGTGCAACCGGGAGTATATATGGGGAGACCACTGAAGCTTTCTTT
D: TRBD2; V: TRBV5-4; size: -; J: TRBJ2-1; CDR3: CASSLAGGQGGNEQFF; DNA: TGTGCCAGCAGCTTAGCGGGGGGCCAAGGGGGCAATGAGCAGTTCTTC
D: TRBD2; V: TRBV28; size: once; J: TRBJ2-7; CDR3: CASSLPLTSGRVSYEQYF; DNA: TGTGCCAGCAGTCTCCCCCTAACTAGCGGGAGGGTCTCCTACGAGCAGTACTTC
D: TRBD1; V: TRBV4-3; size: -; J: TRBJ1-5; CDR3: CASSQLFSSTGDQPQHF; DNA: TGCGCCAGCAGCCAACTCTTTAGCTCCACAGGGGATCAGCCCCAGCATTTT
D: -; V: TRBV28; size: -; J: TRBJ2-1; CDR3: CASRDTGSRNEQFF; DNA: TGTGCCAGCAGAGACACAGGATCCCGAAATGAGCAGTTCTTC
D: TRBD2; V: TRBV28; size: once; J: TRBJ2-7; CDR3: CASLGTNPYEQYF; DNA: TGTGCCAGCCTGGGGACTAATCCTTACGAGCAGTACTTC
D: TRBD2; V: TRBV2; size: -; J: TRBJ2-1; CDR3: CASSASGSYNEQFF; DNA: TGTGCCAGCAGTGCTAGCGGCTCCTACAATGAGCAGTTCTTC
D: -; V: TRBV7-3; size: -; J: TRBJ2-5; CDR3: CASSLSGRGETQYF; DNA: TGTGCCAGCAGCTTAAGCGGACGGGGGGAGACCCAGTACTTC
D: -; V: TRBV28; size: -; J: TRBJ2-5; CDR3: CASSPPGKGETQYF; DNA: TGTGCCAGCAGTCCCCCGGGGAAGGGAGAGACCCAGTACTTC
D: -; V: TRBV5-1; size: few; J: TRBJ2-7; CDR3: CASSLNQGGAAEQYF; DNA: TGCGCCAGCAGCTTGAATCAGGGAGGTGCGGCCGAGCAGTACTTC
D: TRBD1; V: TRBV29-1; size: few; J: TRBJ1-4; CDR3: CSASQGQPNEKLFF; DNA: TGCAGCGCTAGCCAGGGACAGCCTAATGAAAAACTGTTTTTT
D: -; V: TRBV3-1/TRBV3-2; size: -; J: TRBJ2-7; CDR3: CASSQETAAYEQYF; DNA: TGTGCCAGCAGCCAAGAAACAGCAGCCTACGAGCAGTACTTC
D: -; V: TRBV9; size: -; J: TRBJ2-2; CDR3: CASSAIQTGELFF; DNA: TGTGCCAGCAGCGCCATACAAACCGGGGAGCTGTTTTTT
D: -; V: TRBV5-1; size: -; J: TRBJ1-1; CDR3: CASSLTQTNTEAFF; DNA: TGCGCCAGCAGCCTGACACAGACGAACACTGAAGCTTTCTTT
D: -; V: TRBV2; size: -; J: TRBJ2-5; CDR3: CASSGPPQETQYF; DNA: TGTGCCAGCAGTGGGCCTCCCCAAGAGACCCAGTACTTC
D: TRBD1; V: TRBV7-6; size: once; J: TRBJ2-7; CDR3: CASRPGQYSYEQYF; DNA: TGTGCCAGCAGACCGGGACAGTACTCCTACGAGCAGTACTTC
D: -; V: TRBV20-1; size: -; J: TRBJ1-2; CDR3: CSARLSRGHLF; DNA: TGCAGTGCTAGACTTAGTCGTGGACACCTCTTC
D: -; V: TRBV1; size: -; J: TRBJ2-3; CDR3: CTSSRRSLSGSGTDTQYF; DNA: TGCACCAGCAGCCGACGTTCCCTTAGCGGGAGTGGAACAGATACGCAGTATTTT
D: TRBD2; V: TRBV7-9; size: -; J: TRBJ2-3; CDR3: CASSSTSFSQYF; DNA: TGTGCCAGCAGCTCGACTAGCTTTTCTCAGTATTTT
D: -; V: TRBV2; size: -; J: TRBJ1-5; CDR3: CASRGDNQPQHF; DNA: TGTGCCAGCAGAGGGGATAATCAGCCCCAGCATTTT